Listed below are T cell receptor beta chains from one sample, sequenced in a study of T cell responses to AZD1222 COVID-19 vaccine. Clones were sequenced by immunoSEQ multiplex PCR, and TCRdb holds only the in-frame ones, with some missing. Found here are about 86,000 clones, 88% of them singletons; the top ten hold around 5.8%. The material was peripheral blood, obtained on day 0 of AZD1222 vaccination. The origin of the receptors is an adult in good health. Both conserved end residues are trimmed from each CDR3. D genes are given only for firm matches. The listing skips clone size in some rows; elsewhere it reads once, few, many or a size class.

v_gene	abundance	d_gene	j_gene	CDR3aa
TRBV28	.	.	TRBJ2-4	ASSSIDSDKNIQY
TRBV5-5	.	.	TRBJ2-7	ASSFGGGEQY
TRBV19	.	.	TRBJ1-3	ASSIGNTIY
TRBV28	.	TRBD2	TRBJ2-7	ASRGLAGRYEQY
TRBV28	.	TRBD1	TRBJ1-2	ASSFSDRVYGYT
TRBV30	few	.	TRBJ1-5	AWGGTADNQPQH
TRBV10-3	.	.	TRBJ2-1	AISDGSGHNEQF
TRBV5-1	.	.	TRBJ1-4	ASSSALHSGTNEKLF
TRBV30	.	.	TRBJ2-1	AWCTNRYEREF
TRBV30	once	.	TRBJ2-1	AYIPGNLNEQF
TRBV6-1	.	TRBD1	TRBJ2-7	ASSEEGQRQY